A selection of T cell receptor beta chains follows, all from one sample in a study of low-dose radiotherapy and immunotherapy resistance in tumors. TCRdb re-called the reads with MiXCR, one entry per CDR3 protein. Of some 100,000 distinct CDR3 sequences detected, 20% to 25% appear once; the ten largest clones hold 4.1%. The source material was PBMCs, sampled after low-dose radiotherapy plus immunotherapy. These receptors were collected from a male donor with prostate cancer. Each CDR3 is given without its conserved first and last residue. A D gene is named only where the DNA matches it firmly. Clone size is stated in some rows and not others, as once, few, many or a class when expanded.

abundance | v_gene | d_gene | len | CDR3aa
many | TRBV23-1 | NA | 15 | ASSQFGRERRTDTQY
many | TRBV7-8 | NA | 14 | ASSLEGDRGNQPQH
many | TRBV18 | NA | 13 | ASSPSVRSSYEQY
NA | TRBV5-5 | TRBD1 | 12 | ASSKGTGLEEQF
many | TRBV4-1 | NA | 12 | ASSQEGSTDTQY
many | TRBV15 | TRBD1 | 15 | ATSRAFTSDRDNEQF
few | TRBV24-1 | TRBD1 | 13 | ATSDSTGIRHEQF
many | TRBV10-2 | TRBD1 | 12 | ASSGQGWTDTQY
many | TRBV6-1 | NA | 10 | ASSESLRPQH
many | TRBV2 | TRBD2 | 12 | ASSLAGAFGELF
many | TRBV4-1 | TRBD2 | 17 | ASSRQPGTSGGLTGELF
few | TRBV19 | NA | 11 | ASSLPGPTEAF
many | TRBV20-1 | NA | 9 | SASQVAEQF
many | TRBV14 | NA | 15 | ASSQDSGVGSTGELF
many | TRBV20-1 | TRBD2 | 15 | SATSGTSGGTQETQY
NA | TRBV19 | TRBD2 | 13 | ASSMTSGDSYEQY
NA | TRBV7-9 | NA | 12 | ASSNGGGLNEQY
many | TRBV9 | TRBD2 | 12 | ASSQSLAADTQY
once | TRBV4-3 | TRBD1 | 14 | ASSQRDREDTGELF
many | TRBV6-1 | NA | 13 | ATLAEDSPNSPLH
many | TRBV7-9 | NA | 12 | ASSSDQGRYEQY
many | TRBV12-3/TRBV12-4 | NA | 11 | ASSLDLYNEQF